Described below is a single T cell receptor beta chain sequence and its context. This clone was seen only a few times. Its antigen has not been determined. No base-level quality is on record; no much larger clone is a single base apart. The Qiagen DNeasy kit was used to extract genomic DNA both from unsorted PBMCs and from the negatively selected CD4+ and CD8+ fractions. TCR beta CDR3 regions were subjected to amplification by immunoSEQ multiplex PCR with primers that anneal to V and J segments. Amplification bias was minimized using a synthetic immune receptor repertoire, and residual bias was removed computationally after sequencing. The authors' pipeline ran thus. Custom Python scripts were used to quantify repertoire diversity as the Shannon entropy index. Unsorted, CD4+ and CD8+ repertoires were analyzed separately, except for combined analyses in which CD4+ and CD8+ sequences were merged in silico. Clonal expansion was defined as at least a 2-fold frequency increase after treatment relative to C1D1, with a pseudocount of 0.5 for undetected baseline clones. Clones with 0 or 1 copy at C1D1 were defined as singleton clones, while clones with 2 or more copies were defined as non-singleton clones. By matching protein sequences in sorted samples from the same patient, clones expanded in unsorted samples were annotated as CD4+, CD8+ or unknown. Wilcoxon tests were applied to paired samples to test diversity changes from C1D1 to C4D1. TCRdb's version of the immuneACCESS table is confined to in-frame rearrangements and falls short of the full clone set. An unresolved V gene accounts for under half of the shortfall where checked; the remainder is of unknown origin. That table supplies the V and J calls and clone size; D and trimming were determined from the DNA. For this sample the table gives 45,000 to 55,000 clones, of which 73% were detected only once. The leading ten clones occupy roughly 16% of the sample.

This sample is drawn from a study of PD-1 blockade in classical Hodgkin lymphoma (dated by TCRdb to between 2020 and 2021). At the level of the whole study: Nivolumab dosing was 3 mg/kg intravenously every 2 weeks, continuing until either disease progression or unacceptable toxicity. A peripheral blood immune signature of response to PD-1 blockade in classical Hodgkin lymphoma was defined using TCR beta sequencing and CyTOF. Study-wide findings and limitations: The study was limited to a single clinical trial cohort, and causes of repertoire differences, possibly disease activity or prior therapy, remained undefined. Baseline TCR diversity was reported to be lower in newly diagnosed patients than in healthy donors and to be lower still in relapsed/refractory patients. A significant rise by C4D1 was seen in CD4+ but not CD8+ TCR diversity (p=0.0027 vs p=0.16), with the rise being most apparent in complete responders (p=0.02). Baseline diversity similar to that of newly diagnosed patients was observed in trial patients achieving complete response, whereas significantly lower diversity was observed in partial responders and progressors. Lower diversity was observed in patients in whom nivolumab was started less than 1 year after ASCT, and these patients were excluded from later analyses so that confounding by immune reconstitution would be avoided.

The label giving this sample's time point can be read as: cycle 2 day 1 (C2D1) of nivolumab. Relapse after autologous stem cell transplantation had occurred in all trial patients, and cohorts A, B and C were distinguished by prior brentuximab vedotin exposure. The trial cohort comprised around 60 patients with relapsed/refractory classical Hodgkin lymphoma whose best overall responses were complete response, partial response or progressive disease. Single-agent nivolumab was administered to trial patients in the multi-cohort phase II CheckMate 205 trial. An independent review committee assessed best overall response by applying the 2007 International Working Group response criteria. Trial PBMCs were obtained immediately prior to nivolumab initiation (C1D1) and on therapy at cycle 2 day 1 and cycle 4 day 1. After peripheral blood was drawn into 8 mL Vacutainer Cell Preparation Tubes, PBMCs were isolated by centrifugation and then cryopreserved.

Between the V and J ends, shortened by 4 bases and 0 bases respectively, the junction contains 10 bases. From the cysteine through the phenylalanine, the CDR3 covers 15 amino acids. The read is trimmed to its CDR3 DNA, 45 bases read in frame from base 1. From the germline V gene, CDR1 is SGHTS and CDR2 is YDEGEE. The rearrangement combines TRBV5-8 with TRBJ2-2; the D gene assignment is perhaps TRBD1 or TRBD2, with each matching 6 bases. This receptor was taken from a human donor with classical Hodgkin lymphoma. The source material was peripheral blood mononuclear cells (PBMCs), sampled before the second cycle of nivolumab. At the DNA level, the sequence is TGTGCCAGCAGCCGGGGGACACCGAACACCGGGGAGCTGTTTTTT. Translated, this gives CASSRGTPNTGELFF.